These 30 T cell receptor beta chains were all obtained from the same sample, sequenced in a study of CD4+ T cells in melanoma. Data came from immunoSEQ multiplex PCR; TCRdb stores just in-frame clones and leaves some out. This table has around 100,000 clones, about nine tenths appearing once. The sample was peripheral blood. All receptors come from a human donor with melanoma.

DNA for the CDR3: TGCGCCAGCAGCCAAGATTACGACAGCGGGAATTCACCCCTCCACTTT. Amino acid sequence: CASSQDYDSGNSPLHF. The chain uses TRBV4-3 and TRBJ1-6; D might be TRBD1 (5 bases). Germline CDR1 and CDR2: LGHNA and YSLEER. The V gene lost 0 bases and the J gene lost 7 bases, with 13 bases spanning the gap. The CDR3 sequence is 16 residues long.

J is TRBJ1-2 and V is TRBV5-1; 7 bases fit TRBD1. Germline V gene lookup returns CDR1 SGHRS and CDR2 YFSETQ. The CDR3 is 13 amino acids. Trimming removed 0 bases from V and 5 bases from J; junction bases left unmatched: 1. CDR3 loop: CASSLDRGYGYTF. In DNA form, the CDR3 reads TGCGCCAGCAGCTTGGACAGGGGATATGGCTACACCTTC. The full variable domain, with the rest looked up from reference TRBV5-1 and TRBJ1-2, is KAGVTQTPRYLIKTRGQQVTLSCSPISGHRSVSWYQQTPGQGLQFLFEYFSETQRNKGNFPGRFSGRQFSNSRSEMNVSTLELGDSALYLCASSLDRGYGYTFGSGTRLTVV.

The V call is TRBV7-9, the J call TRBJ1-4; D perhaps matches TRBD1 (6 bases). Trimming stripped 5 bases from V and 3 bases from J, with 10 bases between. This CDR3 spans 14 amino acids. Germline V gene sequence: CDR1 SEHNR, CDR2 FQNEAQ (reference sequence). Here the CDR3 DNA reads TGTGCCAGCAGCCCCCGGACAGCTAATGAAAAACTGTTTTTT. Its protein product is CASSPRTANEKLFF.

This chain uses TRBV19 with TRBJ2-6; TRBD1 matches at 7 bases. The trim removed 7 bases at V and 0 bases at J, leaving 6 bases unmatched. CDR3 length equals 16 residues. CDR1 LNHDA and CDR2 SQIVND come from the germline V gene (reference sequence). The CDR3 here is CASTPDRTSGANVLTF. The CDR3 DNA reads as TGTGCCAGTACTCCGGACAGGACCTCTGGGGCCAACGTCCTGACTTTC.

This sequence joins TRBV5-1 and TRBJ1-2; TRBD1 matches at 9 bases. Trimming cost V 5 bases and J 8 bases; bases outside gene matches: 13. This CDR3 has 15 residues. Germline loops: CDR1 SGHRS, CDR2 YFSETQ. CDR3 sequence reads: CASRNPQGARGGYTF. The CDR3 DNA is TGCGCCAGCAGAAATCCACAGGGGGCTAGAGGGGGCTACACCTTC.

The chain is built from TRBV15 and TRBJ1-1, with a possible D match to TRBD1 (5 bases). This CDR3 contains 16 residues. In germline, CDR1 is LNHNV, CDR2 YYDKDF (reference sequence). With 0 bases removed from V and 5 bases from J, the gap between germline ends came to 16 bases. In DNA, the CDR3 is TGTGCCACCAGCAGAGACCCCATCCCGCAGGGTACTGAAGCTTTCTTT. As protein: CATSRDPIPQGTEAFF.

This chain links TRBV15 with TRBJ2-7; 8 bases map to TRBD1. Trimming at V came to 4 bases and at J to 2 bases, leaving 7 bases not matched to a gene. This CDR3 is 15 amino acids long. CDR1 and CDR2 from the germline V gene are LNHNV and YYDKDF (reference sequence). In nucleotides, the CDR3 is TGTGCCACCAGCAAACCAGGACAGGGTCCCTACGAGCAGTACTTC. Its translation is CATSKPGQGPYEQYF. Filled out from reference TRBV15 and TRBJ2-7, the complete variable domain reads DAMVIQNPRYQVTQFGKPVTLSCSQTLNHNVMYWYQQKSSQAPKLLFHYYDKDFNNEADTPDNFQSRRPNTSFCFLDIRSPGLGDTAMYLCATSKPGQGPYEQYFGPGTRLTVT.

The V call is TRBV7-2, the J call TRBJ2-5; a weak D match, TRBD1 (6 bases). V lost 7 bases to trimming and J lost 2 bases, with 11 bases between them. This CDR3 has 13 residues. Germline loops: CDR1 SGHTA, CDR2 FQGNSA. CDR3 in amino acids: CASTSDRQETQYF. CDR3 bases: TGTGCCAGCACCTCGGACAGACAAGAGACCCAGTACTTC.

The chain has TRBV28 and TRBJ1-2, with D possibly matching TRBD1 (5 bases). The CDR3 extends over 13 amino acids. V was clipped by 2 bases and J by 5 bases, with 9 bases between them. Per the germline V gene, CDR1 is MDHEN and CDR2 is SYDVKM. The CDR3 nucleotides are TGTGCCAGCAGTTTAAAGGGGCTTTATGGCTACACCTTC. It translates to CASSLKGLYGYTF.

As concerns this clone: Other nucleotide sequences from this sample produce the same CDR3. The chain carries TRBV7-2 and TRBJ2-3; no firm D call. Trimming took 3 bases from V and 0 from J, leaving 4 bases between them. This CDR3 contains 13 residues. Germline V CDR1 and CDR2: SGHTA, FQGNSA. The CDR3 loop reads CASSLPSTDTQYF. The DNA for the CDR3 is TGTGCCAGCAGCTTGCCCAGCACAGATACGCAGTATTTT.

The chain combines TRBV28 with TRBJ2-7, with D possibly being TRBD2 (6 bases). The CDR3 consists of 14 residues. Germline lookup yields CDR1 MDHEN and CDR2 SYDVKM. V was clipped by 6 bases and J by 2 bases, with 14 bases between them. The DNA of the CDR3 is TGTGCCAGCAGGCCCACAGGACTACCCTACGAGCAGTACTTC. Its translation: CASRPTGLPYEQYF.

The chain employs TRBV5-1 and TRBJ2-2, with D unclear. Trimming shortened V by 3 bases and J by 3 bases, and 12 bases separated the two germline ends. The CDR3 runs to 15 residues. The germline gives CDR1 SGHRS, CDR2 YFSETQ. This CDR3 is CASSSDRRYTGELFF. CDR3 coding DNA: TGCGCCAGCAGCTCCGACCGCAGATACACCGGGGAGCTGTTTTTT. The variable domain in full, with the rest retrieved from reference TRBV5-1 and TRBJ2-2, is KAGVTQTPRYLIKTRGQQVTLSCSPISGHRSVSWYQQTPGQGLQFLFEYFSETQRNKGNFPGRFSGRQFSNSRSEMNVSTLELGDSALYLCASSSDRRYTGELFFGEGSRLTVL.

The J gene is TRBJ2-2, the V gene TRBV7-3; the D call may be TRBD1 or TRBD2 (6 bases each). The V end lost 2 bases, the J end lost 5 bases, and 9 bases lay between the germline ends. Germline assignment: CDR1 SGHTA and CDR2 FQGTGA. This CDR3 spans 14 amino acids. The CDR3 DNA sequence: TGTGCCAGCAGCTTAGGGGGGCGGACCGGGGAGCTGTTTTTT. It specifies CASSLGGRTGELFF.

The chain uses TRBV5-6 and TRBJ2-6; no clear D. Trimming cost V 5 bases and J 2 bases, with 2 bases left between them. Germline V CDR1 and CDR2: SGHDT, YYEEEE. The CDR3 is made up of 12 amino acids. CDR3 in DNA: TGTGCCAGCAGTCCTGGGGCCAACGTCCTGACTTTC. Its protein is CASSPGANVLTF.

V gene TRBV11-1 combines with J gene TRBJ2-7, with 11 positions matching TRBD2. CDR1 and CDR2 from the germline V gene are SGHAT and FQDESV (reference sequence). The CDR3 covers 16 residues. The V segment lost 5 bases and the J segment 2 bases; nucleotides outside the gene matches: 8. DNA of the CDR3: TGTGCCAGCAGCACCCCCGGGACTAGCGGTACCTACGAGCAGTACTTC. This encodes CASSTPGTSGTYEQYF.

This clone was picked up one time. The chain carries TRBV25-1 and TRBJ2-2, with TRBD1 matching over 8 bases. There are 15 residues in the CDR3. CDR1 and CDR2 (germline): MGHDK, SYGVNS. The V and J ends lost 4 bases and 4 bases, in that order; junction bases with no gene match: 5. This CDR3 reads CASSAGTGVTGELFF. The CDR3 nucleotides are TGTGCCAGCAGTGCCGGGACAGGCGTCACCGGGGAGCTGTTTTTT.

The CDR3: CAWTGTAGNTIYF. The CDR3 region has the DNA TGTGCCTGGACGGGTACGGCTGGAAACACCATATATTTT. V usage is TRBV30 and J usage is TRBJ1-3; D gene unclear. The CDR3 totals 13 residues. Trimming removed 4 bases from V and 2 bases from J, with 9 bases in between. Germline lookup yields CDR1 GTSNPN and CDR2 SVGIG (reference sequence).

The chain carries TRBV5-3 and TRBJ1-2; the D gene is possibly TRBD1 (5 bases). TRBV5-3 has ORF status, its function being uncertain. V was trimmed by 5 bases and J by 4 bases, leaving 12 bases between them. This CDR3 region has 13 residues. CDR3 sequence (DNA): TGTGCCAGAAGGTGTCGGGGGGGCTATGGCTACACCTTC. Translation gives CARRCRGGYGYTF.

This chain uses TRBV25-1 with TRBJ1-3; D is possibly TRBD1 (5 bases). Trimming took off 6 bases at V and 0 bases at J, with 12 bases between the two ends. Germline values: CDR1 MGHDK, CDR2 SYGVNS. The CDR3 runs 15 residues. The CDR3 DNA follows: TGTGCCAGCAGCCCGCAGGGCCGCTCTGGAAACACCATATATTTT. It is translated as CASSPQGRSGNTIYF.

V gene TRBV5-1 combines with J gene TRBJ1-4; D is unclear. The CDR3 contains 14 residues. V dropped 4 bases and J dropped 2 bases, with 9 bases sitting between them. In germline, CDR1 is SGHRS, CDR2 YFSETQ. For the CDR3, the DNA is TGCGCCAGCAGCCCGACGGTCACTAATGAAAAACTGTTTTTT. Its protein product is CASSPTVTNEKLFF.

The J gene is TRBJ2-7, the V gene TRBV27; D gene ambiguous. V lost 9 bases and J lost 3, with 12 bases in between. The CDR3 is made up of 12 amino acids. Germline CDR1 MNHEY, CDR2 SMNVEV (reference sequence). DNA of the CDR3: TGTGCCAGTGTTAGCCCCGGCTACGAGCAGTACTTC. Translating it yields CASVSPGYEQYF.

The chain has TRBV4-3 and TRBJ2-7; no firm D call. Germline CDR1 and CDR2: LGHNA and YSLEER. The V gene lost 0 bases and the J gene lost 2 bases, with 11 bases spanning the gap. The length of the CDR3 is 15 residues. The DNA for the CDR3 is TGCGCCAGCAGCCAAGACTGGGGTTCCCCCTACGAGCAGTACTTC. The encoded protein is CASSQDWGSPYEQYF.

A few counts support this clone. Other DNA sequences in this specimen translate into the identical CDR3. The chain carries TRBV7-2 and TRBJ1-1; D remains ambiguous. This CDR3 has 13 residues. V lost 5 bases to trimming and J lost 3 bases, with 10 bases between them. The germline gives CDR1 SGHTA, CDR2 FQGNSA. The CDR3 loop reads CASSLSAYTEAFF. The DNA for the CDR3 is TGTGCCAGCAGCCTGAGCGCATACACTGAAGCTTTCTTT.

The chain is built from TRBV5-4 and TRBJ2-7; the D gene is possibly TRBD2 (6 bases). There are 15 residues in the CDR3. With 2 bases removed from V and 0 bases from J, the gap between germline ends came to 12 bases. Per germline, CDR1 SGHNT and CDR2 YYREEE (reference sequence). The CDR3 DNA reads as TGTGCCAGCAGCTTCCCTAGCGCCCGCTCCTACGAGCAGTACTTC. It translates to CASSFPSARSYEQYF.

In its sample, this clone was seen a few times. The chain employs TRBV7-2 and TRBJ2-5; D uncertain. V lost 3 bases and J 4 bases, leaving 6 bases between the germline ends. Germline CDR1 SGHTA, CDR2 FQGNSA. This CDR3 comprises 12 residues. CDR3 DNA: TGTGCCAGCAGCTTTTTACCAGAGACCCAGTACTTC. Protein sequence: CASSFLPETQYF.

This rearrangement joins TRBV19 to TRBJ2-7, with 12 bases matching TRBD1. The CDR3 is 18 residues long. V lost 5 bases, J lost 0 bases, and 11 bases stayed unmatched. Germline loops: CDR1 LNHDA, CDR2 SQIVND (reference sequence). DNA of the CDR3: TGTGCCAGTAGTCCCGGGACAGGGGGCTCGATAAGCTCCTACGAGCAGTACTTC. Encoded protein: CASSPGTGGSISSYEQYF.

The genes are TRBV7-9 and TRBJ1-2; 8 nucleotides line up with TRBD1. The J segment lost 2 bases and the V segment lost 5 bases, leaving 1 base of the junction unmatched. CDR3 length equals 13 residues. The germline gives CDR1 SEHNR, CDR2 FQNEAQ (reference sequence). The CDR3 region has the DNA TGTGCCAGCAGCCGACAGGGGAACTATGGCTACACCTTC. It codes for CASSRQGNYGYTF.

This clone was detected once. CDR3 loop: CASSRMGATNEKLFF. Here the CDR3 DNA reads TGTGCCAGCAGTCGAATGGGCGCAACTAATGAAAAACTGTTTTTT. The chain recombines TRBV2 with TRBJ1-4; D is unclear. This CDR3 is 15 amino acids long. V lost 5 bases to trimming and J lost 0 bases, with 10 bases between them. CDR1 is SNHLY, CDR2 FYNNEI, per germline.

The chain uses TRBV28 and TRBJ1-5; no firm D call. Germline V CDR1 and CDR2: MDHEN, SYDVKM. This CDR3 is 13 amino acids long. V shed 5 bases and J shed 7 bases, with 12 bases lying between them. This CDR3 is CASSPFREQPQHF. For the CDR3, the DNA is TGTGCCAGCAGTCCTTTTAGGGAACAGCCCCAGCATTTT.

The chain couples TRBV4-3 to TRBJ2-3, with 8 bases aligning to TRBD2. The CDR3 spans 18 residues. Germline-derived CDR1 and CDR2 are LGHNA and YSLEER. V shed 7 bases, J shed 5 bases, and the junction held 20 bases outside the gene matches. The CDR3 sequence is CASTPEPSAGGRGDTQYF. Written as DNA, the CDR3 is TGCGCCAGCACCCCCGAGCCTTCGGCGGGGGGCCGGGGAGATACGCAGTATTTT.